Listed here are 8 T cell receptor beta chains from one sample, sequenced in a study of control samples from healthy donors and cancer patients. Generated by immunoSEQ multiplex PCR, the TCRdb table keeps only in-frame clones and is missing some. The sample lists around 150,000 clones, just over 95% occurring once. Sequenced input: blood. These receptors were collected from a woman in her thirties in good health.

V usage is TRBV5-1 and J usage is TRBJ2-3; tentative D call: TRBD1 (6 bases). This CDR3 has 15 residues. Trimming shortened V by 0 bases and J by 0 bases, and 8 bases separated the two germline ends. The germline CDR1 and CDR2 sequences are SGHRS and YFSETQ. CDR3 nucleotides: TGCGCCAGCAGCTTGGGGACAGCAAGCACAGATACGCAGTATTTT. This encodes CASSLGTASTDTQYF. Looking up the rest from reference TRBV5-1 and TRBJ2-3 gives the full variable domain: KAGVTQTPRYLIKTRGQQVTLSCSPISGHRSVSWYQQTPGQGLQFLFEYFSETQRNKGNFPGRFSGRQFSNSRSEMNVSTLELGDSALYLCASSLGTASTDTQYFGPGTRLTVL.

Here the CDR3 reads CASSYAAGGLEQYF. CDR3 bases: TGTGCCAGCAGTTACGCGGCGGGAGGGCTCGAGCAGTACTTC. The V call is TRBV6-2 or TRBV6-3, the J call TRBJ2-7; 9 bases fit TRBD2. The CDR3 is 14 amino acids. Germline V gene sequence: CDR1 MNHEY, CDR2 SVGEGT. Trimming at V came to 2 bases and at J to 6 bases, leaving 5 bases not matched to a gene.

The V and J genes are TRBV27 and TRBJ2-2; 10 bases match TRBD2. This CDR3 comprises 15 residues. The germline V gene encodes CDR1 MNHEY and CDR2 SMNVEV (reference sequence). Losses at the gene ends were 2 bases for V and 5 bases for J; bases not matched to a gene: 2. The CDR3 DNA sequence: TGTGCCAGCAGTTTACTAGCGGGGGAAACCGGGGAGCTGTTTTTT. It specifies CASSLLAGETGELFF.

The gene calls are TRBV30 and TRBJ1-3; unclear D gene. Per the germline V gene, CDR1 is GTSNPN and CDR2 is SVGIG (reference sequence). CDR3 length: 14 residues. V lost 8 bases and J lost 0, with 14 bases in between. CDR3 region: CASDKGASGNTIYF. CDR3 nucleotide sequence: TGTGCCAGTGACAAGGGAGCCTCTGGAAACACCATATATTTT.

This clone showed up just once. The J gene is TRBJ2-3, the V gene TRBV4-1; unclear D gene. Trimming shortened V by 1 base and J by 4 bases, and 6 bases separated the two germline ends. The CDR3 runs to 13 residues. Germline CDR1 reads MGHRA; CDR2 reads YSYEKL. The CDR3 DNA follows: TGCGCCAGCAGCCAAGCGAAACCAGATACGCAGTATTTT. Its translation: CASSQAKPDTQYF.

This clone was seen only once. The same CDR3 can be traced to other DNA sequences in this sample. DNA for the CDR3: TGCAGCGTAGGACAGGGGAATAATTCACCCCTCCACTTT. Its protein is CSVGQGNNSPLHF. The chain carries TRBV29-1 and TRBJ1-6; 9 bases map to TRBD1. Germline CDR1 and CDR2: SQVTM and ANQGSEA. V shed 6 bases and J 5 bases; nucleotides not matched to a gene: 2. CDR3 length: 13 amino acids.

The V call is TRBV5-1, the J call TRBJ2-1, with 9 bases lining up with TRBD2. CDR1 and CDR2 (germline): SGHRS, YFSETQ. J gave up 6 bases and V 2 bases, and 9 bases lay outside the gene matches. CDR3 size: 16 residues. This CDR3 reads CASSLMPSGDPNEQFF. CDR3 DNA sequence: TGCGCCAGCAGCTTAATGCCTAGCGGGGATCCCAATGAGCAGTTCTTC.

This clone was observed a single time. V gene TRBV27 combines with J gene TRBJ2-1, with D possibly matching TRBD2 (6 bases). V was shortened by 1 base and J by 4 bases, with 11 bases between the two germline ends. CDR1 and CDR2 from the germline V gene are MNHEY and SMNVEV (reference sequence). This CDR3 is built from 15 residues. The CDR3 DNA reads TGTGCCAGCAGTTTATTCGGCGGGACGTACAATGAGCAGTTCTTC. It specifies CASSLFGGTYNEQFF.